The 14 T cell receptor beta chains listed next were all sequenced from one sample in a study of beta chain features in type 1 diabetes. The authors reverse transcribed all of the isolated RNA, so sequencing captured expressed TCRB transcripts. Some clones are missing from TCRdb's copy, which holds only in-frame ones; the method was immunoSEQ multiplex PCR. Here the sample spans about 620,000 clones, around 16% being singletons. Specimen: naive CD4+ T cells from blood. The receptors were gathered from a man younger than 35 in good health.

This clone turned up a few times. This chain uses TRBV5-1 with TRBJ2-1, with TRBD2 matching over 7 bases. The CDR3 contains 14 residues. J lost 5 bases, V lost 0 bases, and 2 bases had no gene match. Germline-derived CDR1 and CDR2 are SGHRS and YFSETQ. CDR3: CASSLEGRDNEQFF. The CDR3 region has the DNA TGCGCCAGCAGCTTGGAGGGGAGGGACAATGAGCAGTTCTTC.

This chain connects TRBV10-3 to TRBJ2-3, with a weak D call TRBD2 (7 bases). Germline V gene sequence: CDR1 ENHRY, CDR2 SYGVKD. This CDR3 is 14 amino acids long. V lost 6 bases and J lost 4, with 14 bases in between. This CDR3 is CAIRRGGGPDTQYF. The CDR3 DNA reads as TGTGCCATCAGGAGGGGGGGAGGACCAGATACGCAGTATTTT.

This chain connects TRBV5-1 to TRBJ2-5; D call uncertain. Germline CDR1 is SGHRS and CDR2 is YFSETQ. The CDR3 has 12 amino acids. V was trimmed by 1 base and J by 5 bases, leaving 6 bases between them. This chain's CDR3 is CASSLNGETQYF. Here the CDR3 DNA reads TGCGCCAGCAGCTTGAACGGGGAGACCCAGTACTTC.

This clone has more than one count but fewer than ten. The chain is built from TRBV18 and TRBJ2-6; D may correspond to TRBD1 or TRBD2 (5 bases each). The germline V gene encodes CDR1 KGHSH and CDR2 LQKENI. Trimming cost V 3 bases and J 1 base, with 10 bases left between them. The CDR3 contains 16 residues. CDR3 DNA: TGTGCCAGCTCACCCGAGCGGACATCTGGGGCCAACGTCCTGACTTTC. Translation gives CASSPERTSGANVLTF.

In this sample, this clone turned up a few times. This chain links TRBV27 with TRBJ2-1; 10 nucleotides agree with TRBD2. The germline CDR1 and CDR2 sequences are MNHEY and SMNVEV (reference sequence). J gave up 1 base and V 8 bases, and 11 bases lay outside the gene matches. The CDR3 totals 17 residues. The CDR3 sequence is CASGPSLSGRSYNEQFF. The CDR3 DNA reads as TGTGCCAGCGGACCTTCCCTTAGCGGGAGGTCCTACAATGAGCAGTTCTTC.

The V call is TRBV11-2, the J call TRBJ1-1; a weak D match, TRBD1 (6 bases). Between the trimmed V and J ends, which lost 0 bases and 5 bases, there was a span of 10 bases. The CDR3 is 14 amino acids. Looked up from germline, CDR1 is SGHAT and CDR2 is FQNNGV. The CDR3 region has the DNA TGTGCCAGCAGCTTAGAACCGGGGGCGACTGAAGCTTTCTTT. This translates into CASSLEPGATEAFF.

This clone came up a few times. This sequence joins TRBV12-5 and TRBJ2-5; 7 positions match TRBD1. This CDR3 has 15 residues. Germline-derived CDR1 and CDR2 are LGHNT and FRNRAP. Trimming cost V 7 bases and J 4 bases; bases outside gene matches: 12. CDR3 sequence (DNA): TGTGCTAGTGCCCGTGGGGACAGCCCGGGAGAGACCCAGTACTTC. Translating it yields CASARGDSPGETQYF.

This chain links TRBV7-9 with TRBJ1-5; 8 bases map to TRBD1. V lost 2 bases and J lost 5; bases outside the gene matches: 5. This CDR3 comprises 15 residues. Germline CDR1 and CDR2: SEHNR and FQNEAQ (reference sequence). CDR3 sequence: CASSLPGGVDQPQHF. The CDR3 DNA reads as TGTGCCAGCAGCTTACCAGGGGGCGTAGATCAGCCCCAGCATTTT.

The V and J genes are TRBV25-1 and TRBJ2-5; 11 bases map to TRBD1. V trimming: 8 bases; J trimming: 1 base; junction bases outside the gene matches: 3. The CDR3 is made up of 14 amino acids. CDR1 MGHDK and CDR2 SYGVNS come from the germline V gene. The CDR3 nucleotides read TGTGCCAGCGCCGGGACAGGGGGCCAAGAGACCCAGTACTTC. It codes for CASAGTGGQETQYF. Based on the CDR3 plus reference TRBV25-1 and TRBJ2-5, the full variable domain is EADIYQTPRYLVIGTGKKITLECSQTMGHDKMYWYQQDPGMELHLIHYSYGVNSTEKGDLSSESTVSRIRTEHFPLTLESARPSHTSQYLCASAGTGGQETQYFGPGTRLLVL.

This rearrangement joins TRBV10-3 to TRBJ2-2, with D uncertain. The V and J ends lost 9 bases and 8 bases respectively, with 16 bases between them. This CDR3 is 13 amino acids long. Germline V lookup: CDR1 ENHRY, CDR2 SYGVKD. CDR3 bases: TGTGCCATAGGACGCCCACCCATAGGGGAGCTGTTTTTT. As protein: CAIGRPPIGELFF.

The genes are TRBV7-9 and TRBJ2-3; D unclear. Germline lookup yields CDR1 SEHNR and CDR2 FQNEAQ (reference sequence). The V end lost 2 bases, the J end lost 2 bases, and 14 bases lay between the germline ends. The CDR3 totals 16 residues. CDR3 DNA sequence: TGTGCCAGCAGCTTAAGAAGACAAGGCCCCACAGATACGCAGTATTTT. This translates into CASSLRRQGPTDTQYF.

In its sample, this clone was seen many times. The chain is built from TRBV7-9 and TRBJ2-1, with D hard to call. The V end lost 5 bases, the J end lost 5 bases, and 10 bases lay between the germline ends. The germline gives CDR1 SEHNR, CDR2 FQNEAQ (reference sequence). The CDR3 contains 13 residues. CDR3: CASSRAPNNEQFF. The CDR3 nucleotides are TGTGCCAGCAGCCGAGCCCCTAACAATGAGCAGTTCTTC.

This clone was observed a few times. The DNA for the CDR3 is TGCGCCAGCAGGTATCTTAGCTCCTACAATGAGCAGTTCTTC. The encoded protein is CASRYLSSYNEQFF. V gene TRBV5-1 combines with J gene TRBJ2-1; D unresolved. The V end was cut by 5 bases, the J end by 0 bases, with 9 bases between. The CDR3 is made up of 14 amino acids. Germline CDR1 reads SGHRS; CDR2 reads YFSETQ.

This clone was seen more than once but under ten times. The genes are TRBV29-1 and TRBJ2-1; D is uncertain. Germline V gene lookup returns CDR1 SQVTM and CDR2 ANQGSEA. The CDR3 contains 14 residues. The V gene lost 5 bases and the J gene lost 2 bases, with 13 bases spanning the gap. The CDR3 nucleotides read TGCAGCGTTTATACATCATTTACCTACAATGAGCAGTTCTTC. This translates into CSVYTSFTYNEQFF.